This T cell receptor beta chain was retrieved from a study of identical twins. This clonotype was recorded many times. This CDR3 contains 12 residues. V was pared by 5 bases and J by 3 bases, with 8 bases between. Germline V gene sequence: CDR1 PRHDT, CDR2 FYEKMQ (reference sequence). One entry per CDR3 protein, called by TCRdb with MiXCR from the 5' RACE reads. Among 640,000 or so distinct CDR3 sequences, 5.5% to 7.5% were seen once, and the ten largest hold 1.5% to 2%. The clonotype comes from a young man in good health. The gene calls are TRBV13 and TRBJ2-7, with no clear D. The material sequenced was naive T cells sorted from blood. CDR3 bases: TGTGCCAGCAGCCAACAGCTCTACGAGCAGTACTTC. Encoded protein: CASSQQLYEQYF.